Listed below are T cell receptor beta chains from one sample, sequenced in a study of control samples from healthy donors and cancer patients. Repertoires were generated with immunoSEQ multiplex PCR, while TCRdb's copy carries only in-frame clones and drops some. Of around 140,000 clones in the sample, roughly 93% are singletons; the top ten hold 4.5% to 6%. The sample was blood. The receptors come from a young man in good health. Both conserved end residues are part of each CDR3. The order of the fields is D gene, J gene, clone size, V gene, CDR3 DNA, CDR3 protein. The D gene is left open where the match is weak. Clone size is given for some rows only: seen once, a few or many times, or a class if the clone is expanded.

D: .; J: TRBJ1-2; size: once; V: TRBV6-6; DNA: TGTGCCAGCAGTCCCCGACGGGACGGAGGTGGCTACACCTTC; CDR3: CASSPRRDGGGYTF
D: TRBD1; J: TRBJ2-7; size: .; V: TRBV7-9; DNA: TGTGCCAGCAGCTTAGCGGGACAGGGGGCGTTCCCCGAGCAGTACTTC; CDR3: CASSLAGQGAFPEQYF
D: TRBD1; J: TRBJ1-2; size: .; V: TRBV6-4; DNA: TGTGCCAGCAGTCCCCGGGACAGGGTCGTGGCTAACTATGGCTACACCTTC; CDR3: CASSPRDRVVANYGYTF
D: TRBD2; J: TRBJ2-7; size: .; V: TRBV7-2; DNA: TGTGCCAGCAGCTTAAAAATAGCGGGGGGGTCTCCTTCCTACGAGCAGTATTTC; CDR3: CASSLKIAGGSPSYEQYF
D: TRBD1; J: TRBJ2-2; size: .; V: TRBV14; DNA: TGTGCCAGCAGCCGTAGGGACAGGGAAGTTGGCGGGGAGCTGTTTTTT; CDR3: CASSRRDREVGGELFF
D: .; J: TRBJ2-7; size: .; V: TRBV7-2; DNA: TGTGCCAGCAGCTTAAGGGACGGGACCTACGAGCAGTACTTC; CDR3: CASSLRDGTYEQYF
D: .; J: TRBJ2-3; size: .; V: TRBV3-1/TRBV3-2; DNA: TGTGCCAGCAGCCTACCCGGGACCAAAATCACAGATACGCAGTATTTT; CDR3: CASSLPGTKITDTQYF
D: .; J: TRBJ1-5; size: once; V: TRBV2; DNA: TGTGCCAGCAGATTGGACAGCTTAACCAATCAGCCCCAGCATTTT; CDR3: CASRLDSLTNQPQHF
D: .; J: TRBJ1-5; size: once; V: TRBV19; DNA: TGTGCCAGTAGTATTGGTAGGAGTCAGCCCCAGCATTTT; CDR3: CASSIGRSQPQHF
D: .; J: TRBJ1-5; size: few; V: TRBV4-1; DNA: TGCGCCAGCAGCTCTGATGCCCGGGGAGAATATCAGCCCCAGCATTTT; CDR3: CASSSDARGEYQPQHF
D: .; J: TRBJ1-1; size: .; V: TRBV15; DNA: TGTGCCACCAGCAGAGGGGTAACTGAAGCTTTCTTT; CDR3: CATSRGVTEAFF
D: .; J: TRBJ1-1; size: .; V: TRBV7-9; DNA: TGTGCCAGCGGCACAGGGATGAACACTGAAGCTTTCTTT; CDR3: CASGTGMNTEAFF
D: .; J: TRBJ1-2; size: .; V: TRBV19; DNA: TGTGCCGGCCGGGACCGACCAGGGTCTGGCTACACCTTC; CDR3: CAGRDRPGSGYTF
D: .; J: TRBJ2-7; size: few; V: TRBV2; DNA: TGTGCCAGCAGTAAGACAGACTACGAGCAGTACTTC; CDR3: CASSKTDYEQYF
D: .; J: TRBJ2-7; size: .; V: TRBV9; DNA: TGTGCCAGCAGCGTAGAGGACTTGCAAGGCTACGAGCAGTACTTC; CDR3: CASSVEDLQGYEQYF
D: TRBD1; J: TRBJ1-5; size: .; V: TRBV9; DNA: TGTGCCAGCAGCGTTGACAAGACAGGGCGCCTAGACCAGCCCCAGCATTTT; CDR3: CASSVDKTGRLDQPQHF
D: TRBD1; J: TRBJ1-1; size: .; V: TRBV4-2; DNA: TGTGCCAGCAGCCCAGGACAGGGGCGGCGCACTGAAGCTTTCTTT; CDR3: CASSPGQGRRTEAFF
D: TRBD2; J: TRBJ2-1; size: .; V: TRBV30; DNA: TGTGCCTGGAGGACTAGCGGAGAGGACAATGAGCAGTTCTTC; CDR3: CAWRTSGEDNEQFF
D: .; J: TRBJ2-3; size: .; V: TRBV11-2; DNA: TGTGCCAGCAGTCGGACAGATACGCAGTATTTT; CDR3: CASSRTDTQYF
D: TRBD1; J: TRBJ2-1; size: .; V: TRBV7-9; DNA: TGTGCCAGCAGCTACAGGGGGAATGAGCAGTTCTTC; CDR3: CASSYRGNEQFF
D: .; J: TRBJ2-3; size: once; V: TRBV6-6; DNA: TGTGCCAGCAGGACCTCTACAGATACGCAGTATTTT; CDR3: CASRTSTDTQYF
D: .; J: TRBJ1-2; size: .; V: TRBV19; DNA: TGTGCCAGTACTTACCGATTACAGGGATATGGCTACACCTTC; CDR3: CASTYRLQGYGYTF
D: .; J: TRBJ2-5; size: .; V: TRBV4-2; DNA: TGTGCCAGCAGCCATACGGGAAGGTCGGAGACCCAGTACTTC; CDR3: CASSHTGRSETQYF
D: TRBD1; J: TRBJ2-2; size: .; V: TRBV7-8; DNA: TGTGCCAGCAGCCCTAGAGGGACAGGGGAAACCGGGGAGCTGTTTTTT; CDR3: CASSPRGTGETGELFF
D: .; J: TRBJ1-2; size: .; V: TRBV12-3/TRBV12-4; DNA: TGTGCCAGCACCCGACAGAAGGACTATGGCTACACCTTC; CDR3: CASTRQKDYGYTF
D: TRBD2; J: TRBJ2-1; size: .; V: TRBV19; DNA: TGTGCCAGTAGCGAAACTAGCGGGGGGGCCTGGGAGCAGTTCTTC; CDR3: CASSETSGGAWEQFF
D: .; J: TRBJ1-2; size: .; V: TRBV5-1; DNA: TGCGCCAGCAGCTCCACAGGTGGGATTAACTATGGCTACACCTTC; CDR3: CASSSTGGINYGYTF
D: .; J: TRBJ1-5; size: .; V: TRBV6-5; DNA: TGTGCCATCACGGGGGCGCCCGGGGAGCCCCAGCATTTT; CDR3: CAITGAPGEPQHF
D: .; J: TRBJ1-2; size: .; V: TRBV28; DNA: TGTGCCAGCAGTTATAGTCCAGAGGGCGGCTATGGCTACACCTTC; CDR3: CASSYSPEGGYGYTF
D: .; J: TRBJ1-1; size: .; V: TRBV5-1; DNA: TGCGCCAGCAGCTCGGGACATGGGAACACTGAAGCTTTCTTT; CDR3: CASSSGHGNTEAFF
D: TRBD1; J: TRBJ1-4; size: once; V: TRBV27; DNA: TGTGCCAGCAGGGGACAGGGGGCAGGGGAAAAACTGTTTTTT; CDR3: CASRGQGAGEKLFF
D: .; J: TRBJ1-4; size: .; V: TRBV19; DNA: TGTGCCAGTAGTATTAGGGACTCTGCTAATGAAAAACTGTTTTTT; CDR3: CASSIRDSANEKLFF
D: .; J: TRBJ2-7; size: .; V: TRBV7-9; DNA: TGTGCCAGCAGCCCTAGCGAATTTAACGAGCAGTACTTC; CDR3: CASSPSEFNEQYF